This TCR beta chain emerged from a study of CD8 T cells in ankylosing spondylitis. This CDR3 has 14 residues. The J segment lost 5 bases and the V segment lost 6 bases, leaving 6 bases of the junction unmatched. This clonotype was counted only a few times. Its antigen remains unidentified. Regarding the study as a whole: CD8+ cells made up the disease-linked clones, which were relatively rare in peripheral blood. Among TCR beta sequences, a motif of eight highly homologous variants appeared characteristic of ankylosing spondylitis blood.

Quantitative 5'-RACE with molecular barcodes was used to make the TCR beta libraries. Via MiXCR, TCRdb re-called the 5' RACE reads, giving one row per CDR3 protein. The table shows 200,000 to 250,000 distinct CDR3 sequences, with more than 9% occurring only once. This sequence originates from a male donor with ankylosing spondylitis or in good health (not recorded which). The specimen was blood, either unsorted or a sorted T cell fraction (not recorded which). This chain uses TRBV12-3 or TRBV12-4 with TRBJ2-4, with 8 bases lining up with TRBD1. CDR3 nucleotide sequence: TGTGCCAGCAGCACCCCGGGACAGGAAAACATTCAGTACTTC. This codes for CASSTPGQENIQYF.